This T cell receptor beta chain appears in the sequencing data of a study of vaccination and CD4 T cells after COVID-19. About this clonotype: Its antigen is still unknown.

With the Oncomine TCR Beta short-read assay, DNA from cultured CD4+ T cells was sequenced. TCRdb re-called the PCR reads through MiXCR, storing one row per CDR3 protein. The sample lists a few thousand distinct CDR3 sequences, roughly 80% occurring once. This CDR3 has 13 amino acids. CDR1 MNHEY and CDR2 SVGAGI come from the germline V gene. V was clipped by 2 bases and J by 8 bases, with 12 bases between them. The treatment was: approximately nine-day PBMC culture with coronavirus spike peptide pools or control peptides (ViraFEST assay). This clonotype was sampled from a human donor who had recovered from COVID-19. Sequenced sample: CD4+ T cells from blood, cultured in vitro. The chain employs TRBV6-5 and TRBJ1-2; D is possibly TRBD1 (5 bases). The CDR3: CASSYGGARGYTF. For the CDR3, the DNA is TGTGCCAGCAGTTACGGTGGGGCTCGAGGCTACACCTTC.